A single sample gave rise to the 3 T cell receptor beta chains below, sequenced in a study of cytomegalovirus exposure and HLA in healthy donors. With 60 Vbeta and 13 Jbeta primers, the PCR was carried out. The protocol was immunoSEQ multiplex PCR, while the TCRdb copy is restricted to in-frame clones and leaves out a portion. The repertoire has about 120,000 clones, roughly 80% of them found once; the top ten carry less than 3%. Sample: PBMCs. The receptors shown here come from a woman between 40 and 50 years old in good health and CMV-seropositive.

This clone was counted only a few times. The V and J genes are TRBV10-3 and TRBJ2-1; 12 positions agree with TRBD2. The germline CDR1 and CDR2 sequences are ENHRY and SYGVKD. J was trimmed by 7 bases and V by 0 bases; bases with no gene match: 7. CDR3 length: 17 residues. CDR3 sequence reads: CAISESTSGRTRNEQFF. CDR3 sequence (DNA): TGTGCCATCAGTGAGTCCACTAGCGGGAGGACGAGGAATGAGCAGTTCTTC.

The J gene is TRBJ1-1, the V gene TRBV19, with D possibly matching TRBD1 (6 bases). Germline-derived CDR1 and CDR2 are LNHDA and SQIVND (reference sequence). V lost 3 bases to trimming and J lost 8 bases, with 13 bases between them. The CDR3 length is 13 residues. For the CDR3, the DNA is TGTGCCAGTAGTATTTCTAGACAGGAAGAAGCTTTCTTT. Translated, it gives CASSISRQEEAFF.

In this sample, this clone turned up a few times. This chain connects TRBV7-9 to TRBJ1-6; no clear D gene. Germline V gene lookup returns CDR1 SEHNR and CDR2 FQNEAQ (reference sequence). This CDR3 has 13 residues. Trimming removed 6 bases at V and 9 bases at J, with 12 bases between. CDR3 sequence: CASSREVFSPLHF. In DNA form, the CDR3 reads TGTGCCAGCAGTAGGGAGGTGTTTTCACCCCTCCACTTT.